This TCR beta chain was recorded in a study of breast tumors, draining lymph nodes, adjacent tissues. CDR1 and CDR2 (germline): SGHRS, YFSETQ. V lost 2 bases and J 8 bases, leaving 20 bases between the germline ends. This CDR3 comprises 16 residues. Axillary draining lymph nodes of breast cancer patients supplied the node samples. TCRdb independently ran MiXCR on the multiplex PCR reads; one entry per CDR3 protein. This table has approximately 210,000 distinct CDR3 sequences, about 30% appearing once. The origin of this receptor is a female donor with breast cancer. Some clones in this sample may be carry-over from other donors' samples. The sample comprised axillary lymph node tissue. The rearrangement joins TRBV5-1 to TRBJ1-3; D remains unclear. CDR3 region: CASSFRAGDYGYTIYF. Here the CDR3 DNA reads TGCGCCAGCAGCTTCCGGGCTGGTGACTATGGCTACACCATATATTTT.